The table lists the clone carrying this T cell receptor (beta chain) with a count of one. Its antigen is unknown. Reverse transcription of 0.5 to 1 ug RNA was carried out with random hexamers. TCRdb processed the immunoSEQ multiplex PCR reads anew with MiXCR; each CDR3 protein has one entry. The sample lists over 70,000 distinct CDR3 sequences; about 96% were seen once. This entry comes from a study of CD8 T cells in Susac syndrome. Broader study findings: Susac CD8+ clonal expansion peaked in TEMRA cells and active patients.

Trimming stripped 4 bases from V and 6 bases from J, with 20 bases between. Germline loops: CDR1 SGHRS, CDR2 YFSETQ. This CDR3 is built from 15 residues. CD8+ and CD4+ T cells circulating in blood were sequenced for TCR beta. Sequencing was carried out using CD8+ T cells from PBMCs. The origin of this receptor is a human donor with Susac syndrome. V and J are TRBV5-1 and TRBJ2-7; no clear D. CDR3 DNA: TGCGCCAGCAGCCCCAAGAAGGCGTCGTCTCGCGAGCAGTACTTC. Protein sequence: CASSPKKASSREQYF.